These 24 T cell receptor beta chains originate from one sample sequenced in a study of cytomegalovirus exposure and HLA in healthy donors. It was with 60 Vbeta and 13 Jbeta primers that the PCR ran. Only in-frame clones appear in the TCRdb table, and some are missing; sequencing was by immunoSEQ multiplex PCR. This table holds 110,000 to 150,000 clones, around 80% found once. Sequences were obtained from PBMCs. Receptors originate from a female donor in good health and CMV-seronegative.

This sequence joins TRBV28 and TRBJ1-1, with 8 bases lining up with TRBD1. The germline V gene encodes CDR1 MDHEN and CDR2 SYDVKM. CDR3 length: 12 amino acids. The junction had 5 bases not matched to a gene; V was cut back by 7 bases and J by 7 bases. The CDR3 coding sequence is TGTGCCAGCAAAGCCGGGACAGGTGAAGCTTTCTTT. Protein: CASKAGTGEAFF.

The chain joins TRBV27 to TRBJ2-6; tentative D call: TRBD1 (6 bases). Germline CDR1 and CDR2: MNHEY and SMNVEV (reference sequence). V shed 0 bases and J shed 0 bases, with 9 bases lying between them. The CDR3 runs to 17 residues. The CDR3: CASSLSGQLSGANVLTF. CDR3 nucleotides: TGTGCCAGCAGTTTATCCGGACAGCTCTCTGGGGCCAACGTCCTGACTTTC.

The V and J genes are TRBV7-9 and TRBJ2-7; 7 nucleotides match TRBD2. This CDR3 has 15 amino acids. J was trimmed by 0 bases and V by 3 bases; bases with no gene match: 5. Germline CDR1 and CDR2: SEHNR and FQNEAQ (reference sequence). The CDR3 DNA follows: TGTGCCAGCAGCTTTCCGGGACTAAACTCCTACGAGCAGTACTTC. The encoded protein is CASSFPGLNSYEQYF. The variable domain in full, with the rest retrieved from reference TRBV7-9 and TRBJ2-7, is DTGVSQNPRHKITKRGQNVTFRCDPISEHNRLYWYRQTLGQGPEFLTYFQNEAQLEKSRLLSDRFSAERPKGSFSTLEIQRTEQGDSAMYLCASSFPGLNSYEQYFGPGTRLTVT.

The DNA for the CDR3 is TGTGCCAGCAGTTACCTGAGCCATCAGCCCCAGCATTTT. It is translated as CASSYLSHQPQHF. The V gene is TRBV6-5, the J gene TRBJ1-5; D unclear. Trimming left V 2 bases short and J 5 bases short, with 7 bases between. Germline loops: CDR1 MNHEY, CDR2 SVGAGI. The CDR3 covers 13 residues.

J is TRBJ1-1 and V is TRBV18; 9 bases line up with TRBD1. Looked up from germline, CDR1 is KGHSH and CDR2 is LQKENI. The length of the CDR3 is 16 residues. The trim removed 4 bases at V and 0 bases at J, leaving 6 bases unmatched. CDR3 residues: CASSRGQGLMNTEAFF. Here the CDR3 DNA reads TGTGCCAGCTCACGCGGACAGGGGCTAATGAACACTGAAGCTTTCTTT.

The rearrangement links TRBV5-1 to TRBJ2-3; 11 bases are a match to TRBD2. The CDR3 totals 16 residues. After removal of 4 bases from V and 4 bases from J, the junction contained 8 bases not matched to a gene. Per the germline V gene, CDR1 is SGHRS and CDR2 is YFSETQ. CDR3 in amino acids: CASSNALAGDPDTQYF. The CDR3 region has the DNA TGCGCCAGCAGCAACGCACTAGCGGGAGATCCAGATACGCAGTATTTT.

The J gene is TRBJ1-1, the V gene TRBV28; D may be TRBD1 (5 bases). This CDR3 spans 16 amino acids. Per germline, CDR1 MDHEN and CDR2 SYDVKM. Trimming left V 2 bases short and J 4 bases short, with 17 bases between. The CDR3 DNA sequence: TGTGCCAGCAGTTTACATCAGGGACTCCCATCCACTGAAGCTTTCTTT. Amino acid sequence: CASSLHQGLPSTEAFF.

J is TRBJ2-7 and V is TRBV5-4; 7 positions match TRBD1. The germline V gene has CDR1 SGHNT and CDR2 YYREEE (reference sequence). Losses at the gene ends were 2 bases for V and 5 bases for J; bases not matched to a gene: 7. The length of the CDR3 is 14 residues. CDR3 loop: CASSLRGRFHEQYF. The DNA of the CDR3 is TGTGCCAGCAGCTTAAGGGGGCGCTTCCACGAGCAGTACTTC.

Only a few counts were recorded for this clone. V usage is TRBV6-1 and J usage is TRBJ1-5; no clear D. Trimming cost V 6 bases and J 9 bases, with 15 bases left between them. CDR3 size: 13 residues. Germline CDR1 is MNHNS and CDR2 is SASEGT. This chain's CDR3 is CASSSTAPGPQHF. DNA for the CDR3: TGTGCCAGCAGCTCGACGGCCCCGGGGCCCCAGCATTTT.

Turning to this clone: A read error may produce the germline difference seen at one junction end. This chain joins TRBV27 and TRBJ1-1; D is unclear. The CDR3 totals 13 residues. The V gene's germline CDR1 is MNHEY and CDR2 SMNVEV (reference sequence). CDR3 amino acids: CASCLVARAEAFF. DNA of the CDR3: TGTGCCAGCTGTTTAGTAGCCCGTGCTGAAGCTTTCTTT.

V and J are TRBV7-9 and TRBJ1-2; TRBD1 matches at 10 bases. The CDR3 is 16 residues long. CDR1 SEHNR and CDR2 FQNEAQ come from the germline V gene (reference sequence). V trimming: 3 bases; J trimming: 4 bases; junction bases outside the gene matches: 8. CDR3 residues: CASSFAPWTGGYGYTF. CDR3 in DNA: TGTGCCAGCAGCTTCGCACCGTGGACAGGGGGCTATGGCTACACCTTC.

The CDR3, as DNA: TGTGCCAGCAGTTACTTTGCGGGAGACCACAATGAGCAGTTCTTC. Translation: CASSYFAGDHNEQFF. This rearrangement joins TRBV6-5 to TRBJ2-1; 7 bases are shared with TRBD2. In germline, CDR1 is MNHEY, CDR2 SVGAGI. This CDR3 has 15 amino acids. V trimming: 1 base; J trimming: 5 bases; junction bases outside the gene matches: 5.

The V and J genes are TRBV13 and TRBJ2-7; D not resolved. Trimming removed 0 bases at V and 2 bases at J, with 5 bases between. CDR3 length: 13 residues. The germline V gene has CDR1 PRHDT and CDR2 FYEKMQ (reference sequence). The CDR3 nucleotides are TGTGCCAGCAGCTTAGGACAGACCTACGAGCAGTACTTC. Protein product: CASSLGQTYEQYF.

This chain connects TRBV6-1 to TRBJ1-4; D is possibly TRBD1 (6 bases). Trimming took 5 bases from V and 8 from J, leaving 6 bases between them. The CDR3 consists of 11 residues. Germline V lookup: CDR1 MNHNS, CDR2 SASEGT. Here the CDR3 DNA reads TGTGCCAGCAGTACAGGGGAAAAACTGTTTTTT. The encoded protein is CASSTGEKLFF.

The chain uses TRBV11-2 and TRBJ1-1; D remains unclear. V gave up 5 bases and J gave up 1 base, with 11 bases separating them. The CDR3 runs to 14 residues. Germline CDR1 and CDR2: SGHAT and FQNNGV. The CDR3 loop reads CASSPEGGNTEAFF. The CDR3 region has the DNA TGTGCCAGCAGCCCCGAGGGAGGGAACACTGAAGCTTTCTTT. Based on the CDR3 plus reference TRBV11-2 and TRBJ1-1, the full variable domain is EAGVAQSPRYKIIEKRQSVAFWCNPISGHATLYWYQQILGQGPKLLIQFQNNGVVDDSQLPKDRFSAERLKGVDSTLKIQPAKLEDSAVYLCASSPEGGNTEAFFGQGTRLTVV.

The chain recombines TRBV6-1 with TRBJ2-1; TRBD2 agrees at 7 bases. Germline trimming cut 7 bases from V and 7 bases from J; bases unmatched to any gene: 10. Per germline, CDR1 MNHNS and CDR2 SASEGT. The CDR3 is made up of 14 amino acids. The CDR3 sequence is CASTGRENGNEQFF. The CDR3 bases are TGTGCCAGCACGGGGCGGGAGAACGGGAATGAGCAGTTCTTC.

V and J are TRBV28 and TRBJ1-2, with D hard to call. The V end lost 2 bases, the J end lost 1 base, and 14 bases lay between the germline ends. Germline CDR1 reads MDHEN; CDR2 reads SYDVKM. The CDR3 is made up of 16 amino acids. This chain's CDR3 is CASSLGSLTVNYGYTF. CDR3 sequence (DNA): TGTGCCAGCAGTTTAGGGAGTTTAACGGTTAACTATGGCTACACCTTC.

J is TRBJ1-5 and V is TRBV6-5; 9 bases are a match to TRBD1. This CDR3 is 15 amino acids long. Per germline, CDR1 MNHEY and CDR2 SVGAGI. V trimming: 0 bases; J trimming: 4 bases; junction bases outside the gene matches: 1. Here the CDR3 reads CASSYSGTGNQPQHF. Here the CDR3 DNA reads TGTGCCAGCAGTTACTCTGGGACAGGGAATCAGCCCCAGCATTTT.

The V call is TRBV6-1, the J call TRBJ2-7; 8 bases agree with TRBD2. J gave up 4 bases and V 0 bases, and 5 bases lay outside the gene matches. CDR1 MNHNS and CDR2 SASEGT come from the germline V gene. The CDR3 length is 15 residues. CDR3 loop: CASSEASGGSYEQYF. The CDR3 DNA reads TGTGCCAGCAGTGAAGCCTCGGGAGGGAGTTACGAGCAGTACTTC.

The chain has TRBV5-1 and TRBJ2-7; 9 bases fit TRBD1. The CDR3 is 15 amino acids. Unmatched junction bases numbered 5, after V lost 4 bases and J lost 0 bases. CDR1 SGHRS and CDR2 YFSETQ come from the germline V gene. The CDR3 reads CASSGRQGVSYEQYF. The DNA for the CDR3 is TGCGCCAGCAGCGGTCGACAGGGGGTCTCCTACGAGCAGTACTTC.

V usage is TRBV11-2 and J usage is TRBJ2-3, with 11 bases fitting TRBD2. Unmatched junction bases numbered 4, after V lost 0 bases and J lost 2 bases. CDR3 length equals 17 residues. Per germline, CDR1 SGHAT and CDR2 FQNNGV. CDR3: CASSLESGLAVTDTQYF. Here the CDR3 DNA reads TGTGCCAGCAGCTTAGAGTCGGGACTAGCGGTCACAGATACGCAGTATTTT.

This chain joins TRBV28 and TRBJ2-5; the match to TRBD1 covers 9 bases. The germline gives CDR1 MDHEN, CDR2 SYDVKM. CDR3 length: 15 amino acids. V trimming: 4 bases; J trimming: 3 bases; junction bases outside the gene matches: 6. CDR3 DNA sequence: TGTGCCAGCAGTTACCCTTGGACAGGGGAAGAGACCCAGTACTTC. Residues: CASSYPWTGEETQYF.

This rearrangement joins TRBV27 to TRBJ1-1, with 7 bases fitting TRBD1. Germline V gene data show CDR1 as MNHEY and CDR2 as SMNVEV (reference sequence). Trimming cost V 3 bases and J 7 bases; bases outside gene matches: 8. This CDR3 contains 14 residues. CDR3 DNA: TGTGCCAGCAGTTTTACAGGGGCAGGTTATGAAGCTTTCTTT. Translating it yields CASSFTGAGYEAFF.

The chain joins TRBV6-5 to TRBJ2-5, with 9 bases fitting TRBD1. Germline loops: CDR1 MNHEY, CDR2 SVGAGI. J lost 2 bases, V lost 4 bases, and 5 bases had no gene match. The CDR3 runs to 15 residues. CDR3 protein: CASSFLGQGQETQYF. The DNA of the CDR3 is TGTGCCAGCAGTTTTTTAGGACAGGGGCAAGAGACCCAGTACTTC.